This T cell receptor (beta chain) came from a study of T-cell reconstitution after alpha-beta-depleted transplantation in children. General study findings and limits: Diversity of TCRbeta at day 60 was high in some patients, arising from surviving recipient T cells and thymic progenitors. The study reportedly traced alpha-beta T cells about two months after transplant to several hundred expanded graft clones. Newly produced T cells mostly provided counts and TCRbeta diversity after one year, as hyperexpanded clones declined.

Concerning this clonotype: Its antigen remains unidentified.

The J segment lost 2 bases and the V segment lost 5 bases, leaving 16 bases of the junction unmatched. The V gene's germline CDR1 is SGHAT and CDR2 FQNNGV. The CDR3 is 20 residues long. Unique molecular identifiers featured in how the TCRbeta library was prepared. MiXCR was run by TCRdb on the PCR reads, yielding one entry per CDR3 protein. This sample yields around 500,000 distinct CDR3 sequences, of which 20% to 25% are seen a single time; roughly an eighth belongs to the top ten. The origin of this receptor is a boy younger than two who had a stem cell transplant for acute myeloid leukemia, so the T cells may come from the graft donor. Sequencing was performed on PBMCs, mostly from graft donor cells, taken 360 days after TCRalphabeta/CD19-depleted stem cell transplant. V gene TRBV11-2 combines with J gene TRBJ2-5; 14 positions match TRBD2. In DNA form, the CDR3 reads TGTGCCAGCAGCGTTAGTTCGACTAGCGGGGGGGGCCCGTCACAAGAGACCCAGTACTTC. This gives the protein CASSVSSTSGGGPSQETQYF. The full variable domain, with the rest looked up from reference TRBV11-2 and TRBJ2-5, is EAGVAQSPRYKIIEKRQSVAFWCNPISGHATLYWYQQILGQGPKLLIQFQNNGVVDDSQLPKDRFSAERLKGVDSTLKIQPAKLEDSAVYLCASSVSSTSGGGPSQETQYFGPGTRLLVL.